Given below is one T cell receptor beta chain in context. Its antigen is not identified. Using a J-beta primer mix together with a sample-barcoded 5' primer, a second PCR was run for about 6 to 12 cycles. TCRdb used MiXCR to reprocess the 5' RACE reads, holding one entry per CDR3 protein. The sample carries 1.8 million or so distinct CDR3 sequences, about two fifths recorded once. The sample belongs to a study of blood T cells in healthy people across ages. Overall study results and limits: TCR beta diversity, measured per million T cells, fell in a roughly linear way with age.

Sequenced material: blood. This clonotype originated in a human donor in good health.

CDR3 amino acids: CASSQRPSYNEQFF. For the CDR3, the DNA is TGTGCCAGCAGCCAAAGACCATCGTACAATGAGCAGTTCTTC. This chain connects TRBV14 to TRBJ2-1, with D uncertain. The length of the CDR3 is 14 residues. Germline V gives CDR1 SGHDN, CDR2 FVKESK. V was shortened by 2 bases and J by 4 bases, with 9 bases between the two germline ends.